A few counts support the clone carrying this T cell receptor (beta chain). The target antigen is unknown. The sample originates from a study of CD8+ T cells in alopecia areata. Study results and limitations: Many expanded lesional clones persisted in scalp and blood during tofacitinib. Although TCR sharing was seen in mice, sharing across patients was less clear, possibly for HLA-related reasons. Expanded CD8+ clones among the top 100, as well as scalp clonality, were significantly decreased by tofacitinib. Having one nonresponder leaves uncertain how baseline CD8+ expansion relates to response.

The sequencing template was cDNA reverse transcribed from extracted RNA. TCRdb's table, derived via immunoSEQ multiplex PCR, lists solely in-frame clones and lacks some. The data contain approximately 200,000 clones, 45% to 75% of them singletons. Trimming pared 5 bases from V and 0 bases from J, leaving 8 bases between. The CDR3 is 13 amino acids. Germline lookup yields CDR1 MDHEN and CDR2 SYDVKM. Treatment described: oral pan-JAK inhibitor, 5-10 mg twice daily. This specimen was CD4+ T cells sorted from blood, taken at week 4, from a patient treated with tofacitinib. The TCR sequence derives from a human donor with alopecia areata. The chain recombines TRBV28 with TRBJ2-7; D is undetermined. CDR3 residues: CASSTAGSYEQYF. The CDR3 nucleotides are TGTGCCAGCAGTACGGCCGGCTCCTACGAGCAGTACTTC. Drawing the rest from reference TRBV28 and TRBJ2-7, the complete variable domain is DVKVTQSSRYLVKRTGEKVFLECVQDMDHENMFWYRQDPGLGLRLIYFSYDVKMKEKGDIPEGYSVSREKKERFSLILESASTNQTSMYLCASSTAGSYEQYFGPGTRLTVT.